The sequence of this T cell receptor beta chain was determined in a study of T cell responses to AZD1222 COVID-19 vaccine. Study information: The analysis combined second doses at about 4 or about 12 weeks.

With respect to this clone: Its antigen remains unknown.

Measured with immunoSEQ multiplex PCR; TCRdb has only the in-frame clones, and not every one. The table includes 140,000 to 150,000 clones, about 90% detected once. Broader study findings: Mostly white British, mostly female donors; authors suggested clonal diversity may be underestimated. It was only a handful of AZD1222 recipients who were seropositive at baseline. The span of vaccine-associated CD4 TCRs extended across spike, with dominance at 160-218 and 743-854.

V dropped 0 bases and J dropped 7 bases, with 18 bases sitting between them. The CDR3 loop spans 15 amino acids. Germline CDR1 is SQVTM and CDR2 is ANQGSEA. The receptor was derived from an adult in good health. Sequenced material: peripheral blood, taken on day 0 of AZD1222 vaccination. The rearrangement links TRBV29-1 to TRBJ1-2; D is possibly TRBD1 (6 bases). The CDR3 region is CSVEDRVDSTRGYTF. Here the CDR3 DNA reads TGCAGCGTTGAAGATCGGGTGGACAGTACGCGTGGCTACACCTTC.